This T cell receptor (beta chain) was recorded in a study of metastatic and nonmetastatic thyroid tumors. This clone was observed many times. From germline, CDR1 is SNHLY and CDR2 FYNNEI. The CDR3 spans 14 residues. Losses at the gene ends were 3 bases for V and 5 bases for J; bases not matched to a gene: 7. Thyroid surgery was preceded by no treatment in any patient. In the source study's methods: Variation in CDR3 across clinicopathological groups served as the basis for constructing a distant-metastasis classifier in papillary thyroid cancer. TCRdb re-processed the PCR reads through MiXCR. These V and J calls are TCRdb output, not the study's own analysis. The repertoire includes over 40,000 clones, about an eighth of them detected once, and roughly 25% sits in the top ten.

The chain links TRBV2 to TRBJ2-7; 7 bases line up with TRBD1. Sequencing was done on a sample of blood. This TCR derives from a female donor with papillary thyroid cancer or a benign thyroid nodule (not recorded which). Some clones in this sample may be carry-over from other donors' samples. The CDR3 region is CASSEIDRVHEQYF. In nucleotides, the CDR3 is TGTGCCAGCAGTGAGATTGACAGGGTCCACGAGCAGTACTTC.